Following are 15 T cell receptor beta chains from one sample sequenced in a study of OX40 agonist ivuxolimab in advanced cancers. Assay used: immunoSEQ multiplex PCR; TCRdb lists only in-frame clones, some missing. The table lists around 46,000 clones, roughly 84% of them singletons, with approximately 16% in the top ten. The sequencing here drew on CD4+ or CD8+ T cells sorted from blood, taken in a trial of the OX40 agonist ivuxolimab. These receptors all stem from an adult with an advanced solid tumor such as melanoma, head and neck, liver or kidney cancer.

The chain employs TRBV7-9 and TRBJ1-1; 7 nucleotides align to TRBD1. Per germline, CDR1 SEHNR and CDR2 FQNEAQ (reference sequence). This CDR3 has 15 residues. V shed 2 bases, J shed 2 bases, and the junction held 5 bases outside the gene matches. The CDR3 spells CASSLTQGDNTEAFF. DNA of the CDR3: TGTGCCAGCAGCTTAACGCAGGGGGATAACACTGAAGCTTTCTTT.

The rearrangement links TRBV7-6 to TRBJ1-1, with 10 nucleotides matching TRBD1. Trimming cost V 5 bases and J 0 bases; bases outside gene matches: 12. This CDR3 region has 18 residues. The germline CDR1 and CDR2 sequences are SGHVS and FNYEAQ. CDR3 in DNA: TGTGCCAGCAGCCCTACTAGGGGACAGGGGTCTATGAACACTGAAGCTTTCTTT. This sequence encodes CASSPTRGQGSMNTEAFF. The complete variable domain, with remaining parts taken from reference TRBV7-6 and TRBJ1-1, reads GAGVSQSPRYKVTKRGQDVALRCDPISGHVSLYWYRQALGQGPEFLTYFNYEAQQDKSGLPNDRFSAERPEGSISTLTIQRTEQRDSAMYRCASSPTRGQGSMNTEAFFGQGTRLTVV.

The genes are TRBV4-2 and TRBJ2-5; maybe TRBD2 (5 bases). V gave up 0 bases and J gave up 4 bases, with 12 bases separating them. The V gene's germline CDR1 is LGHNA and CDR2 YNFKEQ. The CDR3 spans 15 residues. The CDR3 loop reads CASSQDGEMGETQYF. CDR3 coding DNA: TGTGCCAGCAGCCAAGATGGGGAGATGGGAGAGACCCAGTACTTC.

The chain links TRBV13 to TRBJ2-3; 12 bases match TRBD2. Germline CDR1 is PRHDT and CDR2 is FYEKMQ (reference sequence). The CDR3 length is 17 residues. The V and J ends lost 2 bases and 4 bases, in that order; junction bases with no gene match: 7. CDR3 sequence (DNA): TGTGCCAGCAGCTTAACTCTAGCGGGAGGGCCAGCAGATACGCAGTATTTT. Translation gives CASSLTLAGGPADTQYF.

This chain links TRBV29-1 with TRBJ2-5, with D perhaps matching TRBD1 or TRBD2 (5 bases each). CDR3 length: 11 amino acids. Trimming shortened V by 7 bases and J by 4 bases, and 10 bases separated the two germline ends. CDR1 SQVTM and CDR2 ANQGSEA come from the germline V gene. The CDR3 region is CSGQRGETQYF. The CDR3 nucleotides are TGCAGCGGCCAGAGGGGAGAGACCCAGTACTTC.

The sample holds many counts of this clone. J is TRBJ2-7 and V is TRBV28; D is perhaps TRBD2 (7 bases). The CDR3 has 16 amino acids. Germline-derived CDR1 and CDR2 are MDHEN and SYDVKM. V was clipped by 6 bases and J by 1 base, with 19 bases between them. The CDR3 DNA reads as TGTGCCAGCAGGGGGGGGCCAGCCCCAACATCCTACGAGCAGTACTTC. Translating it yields CASRGGPAPTSYEQYF. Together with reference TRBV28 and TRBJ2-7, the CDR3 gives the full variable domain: DVKVTQSSRYLVKRTGEKVFLECVQDMDHENMFWYRQDPGLGLRLIYFSYDVKMKEKGDIPEGYSVSREKKERFSLILESASTNQTSMYLCASRGGPAPTSYEQYFGPGTRLTVT.

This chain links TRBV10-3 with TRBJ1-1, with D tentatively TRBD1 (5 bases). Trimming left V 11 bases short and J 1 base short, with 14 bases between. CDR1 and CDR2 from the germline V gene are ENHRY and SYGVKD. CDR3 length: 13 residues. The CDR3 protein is CASNLGGNTEAFF. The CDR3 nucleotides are TGTGCCTCTAACCTGGGGGGGAACACTGAAGCTTTCTTT.

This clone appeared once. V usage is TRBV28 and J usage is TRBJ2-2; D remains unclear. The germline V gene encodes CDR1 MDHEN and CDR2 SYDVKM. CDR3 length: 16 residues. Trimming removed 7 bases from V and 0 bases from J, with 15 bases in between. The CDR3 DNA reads TGTGCCAGCACGACCGGAGCGTCCGCGAACACCGGGGAGCTGTTTTTT. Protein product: CASTTGASANTGELFF.

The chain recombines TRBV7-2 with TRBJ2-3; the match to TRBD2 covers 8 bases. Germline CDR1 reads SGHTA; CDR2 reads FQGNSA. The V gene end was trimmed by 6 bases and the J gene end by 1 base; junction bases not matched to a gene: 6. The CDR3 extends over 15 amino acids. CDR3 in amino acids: CASSSTSAGTDTQYF. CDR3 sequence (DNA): TGTGCCAGCAGTTCGACTAGCGCTGGCACAGATACGCAGTATTTT.

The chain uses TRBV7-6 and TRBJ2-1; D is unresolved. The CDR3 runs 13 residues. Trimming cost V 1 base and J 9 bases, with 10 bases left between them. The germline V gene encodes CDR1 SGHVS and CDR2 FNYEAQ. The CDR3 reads CASSLESFSEQFF. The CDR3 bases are TGTGCCAGCAGCTTAGAGAGCTTCAGTGAGCAGTTCTTC. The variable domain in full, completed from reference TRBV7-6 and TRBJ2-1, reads GAGVSQSPRYKVTKRGQDVALRCDPISGHVSLYWYRQALGQGPEFLTYFNYEAQQDKSGLPNDRFSAERPEGSISTLTIQRTEQRDSAMYRCASSLESFSEQFFGPGTRLTVL.

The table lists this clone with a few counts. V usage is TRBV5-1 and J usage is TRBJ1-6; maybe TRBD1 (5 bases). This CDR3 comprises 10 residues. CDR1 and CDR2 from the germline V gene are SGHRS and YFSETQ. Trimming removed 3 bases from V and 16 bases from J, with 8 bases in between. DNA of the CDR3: TGCGCCAGCAGCTCCGGGGGGCTCCACTTT. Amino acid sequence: CASSSGGLHF.

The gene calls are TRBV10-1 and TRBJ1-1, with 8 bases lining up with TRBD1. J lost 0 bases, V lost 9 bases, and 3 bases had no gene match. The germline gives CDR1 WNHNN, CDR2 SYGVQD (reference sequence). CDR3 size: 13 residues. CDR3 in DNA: TGCGCCAGTCGACAGGGGATGAACACTGAAGCTTTCTTT. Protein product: CASRQGMNTEAFF.

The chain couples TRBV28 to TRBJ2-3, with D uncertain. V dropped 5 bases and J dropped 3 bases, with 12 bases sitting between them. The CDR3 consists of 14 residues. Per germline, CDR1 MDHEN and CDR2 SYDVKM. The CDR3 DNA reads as TGTGCCAGCAGTCCTCCCGCCGGGACAGATACGCAGTATTTT. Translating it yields CASSPPAGTDTQYF. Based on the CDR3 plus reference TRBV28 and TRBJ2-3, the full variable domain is DVKVTQSSRYLVKRTGEKVFLECVQDMDHENMFWYRQDPGLGLRLIYFSYDVKMKEKGDIPEGYSVSREKKERFSLILESASTNQTSMYLCASSPPAGTDTQYFGPGTRLTVL.

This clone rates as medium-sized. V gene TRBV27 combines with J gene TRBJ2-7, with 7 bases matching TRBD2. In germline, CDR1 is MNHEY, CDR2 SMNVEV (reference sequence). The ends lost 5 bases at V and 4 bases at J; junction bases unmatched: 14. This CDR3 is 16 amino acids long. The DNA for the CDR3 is TGTGCCAGCAGTCCGGGGGACCTCGGGAGGTCTTACGAGCAGTACTTC. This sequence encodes CASSPGDLGRSYEQYF.

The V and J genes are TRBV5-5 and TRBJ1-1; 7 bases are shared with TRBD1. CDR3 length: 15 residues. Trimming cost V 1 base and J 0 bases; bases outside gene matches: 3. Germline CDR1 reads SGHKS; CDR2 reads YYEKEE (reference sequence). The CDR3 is CASSLQGVMNTEAFF. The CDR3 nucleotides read TGTGCCAGCAGCTTGCAGGGGGTAATGAACACTGAAGCTTTCTTT.